This T cell receptor beta chain was sequenced during a study of blood T cells in healthy people across ages. Only one count was recorded for this clonotype. Through a sample-barcoded 5' primer and a J-beta primer mix, a second PCR was run for roughly 6 to 11 cycles. TCRdb re-called the 5' RACE reads with MiXCR, one entry per CDR3 protein. This table holds approximately 600,000 distinct CDR3 sequences, roughly three fifths found once. This TCR came from a man in his sixties in good health. Sequencing was performed on blood.

The CDR3 loop is CASSEGGTDADEQYF. The CDR3, as DNA: TGTGCCAGCAGTGAAGGGGGGACGGATGCGGACGAGCAGTACTTC. The gene calls are TRBV6-1 and TRBJ2-5; D is possibly TRBD1 or TRBD2 (5 bases each). The J call is in doubt because the DNA end fits TRBJ2-7 better. This CDR3 contains 15 residues. Germline CDR1 reads MNHNS; CDR2 reads SASEGT.